Listed here is a single T cell receptor beta chain. One end of the junction varies from germline; a read error may be responsible. The second PCR ran about 6 to 12 cycles with a sample-barcoded 5' primer and J-beta primers. TCRdb redid the calling of the 5' RACE reads with MiXCR, one entry per CDR3 protein. This sample has some 890,000 distinct CDR3 sequences, with 29% found just once. This entry belongs to a study of blood T cells in healthy people across ages. These data were likewise used in another study, on T cells of mothers and their children.

Material: blood. This sequence originates from a woman aged 40 to 50 in good health.

CDR3: CAISDDFGAPSF. The CDR3 DNA reads as TGTGCCATCAGTGACGACTTTGGTGCCCCGAGTTTT. The V gene is TRBV10-3, the J gene TRBJ1-6; D is unresolved. The CDR3 runs 12 residues. CDR1 and CDR2 from the germline V gene are ENHRY and SYGVKD.